Included here is one TCR beta chain sequence, with context. Its antigen target is currently unknown. It has no much larger one-base neighbor in the sample; base qualities were not kept. This specimen belongs to a study of identifying expanded T cells in peripheral blood (dated by TCRdb to about 2019). Regarding the complete study: Four technical replicates, made by sequencing separate aliquots from the same pool of genomic DNA, were compared pairwise. Broad study findings and their caveats: About 1.1 differentially abundant clones were flagged by the binomial model between technical replicates, whereas about 15 and 19 were flagged over roughly two weeks and four weeks, respectively. Variance in clone template counts between approximately two-week samples significantly increased with total template count across all healthy donors. The authors expected biological variance in healthy repertoires might increase further over much longer intervals such as months to years. Both the number of clones called differentially abundant and the false-positive rate were significantly reduced by the beta-binomial model across all healthy-donor time intervals.

The CDR3 contains 14 residues, cysteine and phenylalanine counted. This entry keeps only the CDR3 DNA: 42 bases, framed from base 1. Germline trimming amounts to 3 bases on V and 9 bases on J, with 7 as the count of junction bases outside the gene matches. For CDR1 and CDR2, the germline V gene lists MDHEN and SYDVKM. No immune events, such as infections, were documented for the healthy donors during the collection period. To calibrate time-dependent variance in a beta-binomial model of T-cell clone differential abundance, blood repertoires from healthy donors were used as a training cohort. The training cohort was composed of around ten healthy donors, 3 female and 7 male. The donors were between roughly 25 and 70 years old, with an average age of roughly 43 years. Whole blood from each healthy donor was obtained from a commercial supplier and was collected at three time points two to three weeks apart. For immunosequencing, genomic DNA was extracted from whole blood that had not been sorted.

TCRbeta CDR3 regions were profiled by bias-controlled multiplex PCR amplification of genomic DNA with the immunoSEQ Assay. From the authors' description of their analysis: The absolute abundance of each unique TCRbeta CDR3 region was quantified after sequences were collapsed and filtered. Differential abundance was tested with a binomial (Fisher-equivalent) model and with a beta-binomial model adding time-dependent variance fitted from healthy donors. Clones with fewer than 5 combined templates were removed, and differential abundance was called for clones with a Benjamini-Hochberg FDR below 0.01. In the beta-binomial model, variance was expressed as a function of the total template count across the two samples, in the form v = (b*log(k)+a)^2. Drawn from immuneACCESS, this table holds only the in-frame rearrangements with V and J called that TCRdb kept. Clones are partly lost; checked studies trace under half to an unresolved V gene and leave the rest unexplained. Clone size and V and J calls were adopted from that table, with D and trimming inferred from the DNA. The sample table shows about 78,000 clones, and 88% are seen once. Of the sample, roughly 19% falls within the top ten clones.

This chain joins TRBV28 to TRBJ2-1; TRBD2 agrees with 8 junctional bases. The receptor was derived from a person aged 18 to 75 in good health. The sample was blood. The CDR3 reads CASSFGTRLSEQFF. The nucleotide sequence reads TGTGCCAGCAGTTTTGGGACTAGACTCTCTGAGCAGTTCTTC.